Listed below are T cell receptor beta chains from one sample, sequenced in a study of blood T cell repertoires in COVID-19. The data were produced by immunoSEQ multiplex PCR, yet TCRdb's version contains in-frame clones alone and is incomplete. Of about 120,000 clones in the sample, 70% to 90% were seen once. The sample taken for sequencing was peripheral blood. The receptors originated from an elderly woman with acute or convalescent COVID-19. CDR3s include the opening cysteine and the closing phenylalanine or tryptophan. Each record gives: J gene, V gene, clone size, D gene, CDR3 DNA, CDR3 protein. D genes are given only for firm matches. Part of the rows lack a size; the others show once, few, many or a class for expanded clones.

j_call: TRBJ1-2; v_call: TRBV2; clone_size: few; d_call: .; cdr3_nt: TGTGCCAGCAAGTGGGGCGGCCCTAACTATGGCTACACCTTC; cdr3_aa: CASKWGGPNYGYTF
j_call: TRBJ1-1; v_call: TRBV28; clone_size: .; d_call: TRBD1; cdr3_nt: TGTGCCAGCACCTCACAGGGGAAGGCTTTCTTT; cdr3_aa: CASTSQGKAFF
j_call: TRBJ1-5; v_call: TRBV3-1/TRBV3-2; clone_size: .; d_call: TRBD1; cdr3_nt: TGTGCCAGCAGCCAAGACCGACAGGGTGGACAGCCCCAGCATTTT; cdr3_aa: CASSQDRQGGQPQHF
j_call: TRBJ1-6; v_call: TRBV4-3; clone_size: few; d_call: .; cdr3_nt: TGCGCCAGCAGCCAAGTAAGGGGTTCACCCCTCCACTTT; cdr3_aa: CASSQVRGSPLHF
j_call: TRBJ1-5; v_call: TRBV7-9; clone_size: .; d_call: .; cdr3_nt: TGTGCCAGCAGCTTAGTAGCAGGGAACAATCAGCCCCAGCATTTT; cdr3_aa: CASSLVAGNNQPQHF
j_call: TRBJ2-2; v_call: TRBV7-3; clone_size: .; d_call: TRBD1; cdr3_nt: TGTGCCAGCAGCTTAGGTGGGACAGGGAACACCGGGGAGCTGTTTTTT; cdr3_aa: CASSLGGTGNTGELFF
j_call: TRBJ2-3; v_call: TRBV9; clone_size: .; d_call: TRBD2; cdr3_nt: TGTGCCAGCAGCGCAACTAGCGCCCGCACAGATACGCAGTATTTT; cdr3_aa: CASSATSARTDTQYF
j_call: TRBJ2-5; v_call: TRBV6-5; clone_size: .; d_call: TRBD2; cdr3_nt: TGTGCCAGCAGTACTAGCGGGGGGGGTATAGAGACCCAGTACTTC; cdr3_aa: CASSTSGGGIETQYF
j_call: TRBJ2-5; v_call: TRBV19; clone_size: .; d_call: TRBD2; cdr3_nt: TGTGCCAGTAGTATGGGGGTAGCGGGGGGGCCCTCAGAGACCCAGTACTTC; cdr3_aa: CASSMGVAGGPSETQYF
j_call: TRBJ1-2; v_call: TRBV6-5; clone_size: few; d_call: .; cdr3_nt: TGTGCCAGCAGTTACGGGACAAACTATGGCTACACCTTC; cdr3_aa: CASSYGTNYGYTF
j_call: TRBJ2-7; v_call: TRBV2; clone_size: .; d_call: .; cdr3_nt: TGTGCCTCAGCGGTTCGCTACGAGCAGTACTTC; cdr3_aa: CASAVRYEQYF
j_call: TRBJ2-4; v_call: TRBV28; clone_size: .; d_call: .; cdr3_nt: TGTGCCAGCAGTTCGGGACTAGCCAAAAACATTCAGTACTTC; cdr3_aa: CASSSGLAKNIQYF
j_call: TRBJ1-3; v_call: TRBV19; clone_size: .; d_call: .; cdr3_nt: TGTGCCAGTAGTATCCCGACAGCCGGAAACACCATATATTTT; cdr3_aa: CASSIPTAGNTIYF
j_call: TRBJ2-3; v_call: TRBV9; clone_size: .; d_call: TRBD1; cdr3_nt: TGTGCCAGCAGCGTAGGAGGGGGCGCGACAGATACGCAGTATTTT; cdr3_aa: CASSVGGGATDTQYF
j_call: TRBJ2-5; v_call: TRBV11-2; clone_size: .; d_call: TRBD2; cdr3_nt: TGTGCCAGCAGCTTACTGCGGGGGAACCAAGAGACCCAGTACTTC; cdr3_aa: CASSLLRGNQETQYF
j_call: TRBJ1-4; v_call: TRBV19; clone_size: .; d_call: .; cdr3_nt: TGTGCCAGTAGTATTCCATCGCCAACTACCCTTAATGAAAAACTGTTTTTT; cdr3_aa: CASSIPSPTTLNEKLFF
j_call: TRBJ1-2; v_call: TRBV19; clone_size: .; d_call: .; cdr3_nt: TGTGCCACCTCGACGGGAGCTAACTATGGCTACACCTTC; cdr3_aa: CATSTGANYGYTF
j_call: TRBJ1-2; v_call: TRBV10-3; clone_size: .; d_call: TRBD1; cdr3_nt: TGTGCCATCAGTCCGAGAAATCCGACAGGGGGAGGGCATGGCTACACCTTC; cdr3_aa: CAISPRNPTGGGHGYTF
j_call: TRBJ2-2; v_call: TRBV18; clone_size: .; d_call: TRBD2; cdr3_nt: TGTGCCAGCTCACCGACTAGCGGGATGAGCACCGGGGAGCTGTTTTTT; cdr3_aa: CASSPTSGMSTGELFF
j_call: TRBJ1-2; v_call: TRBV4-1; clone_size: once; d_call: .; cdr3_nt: TGCGCCAGCAGCCAAGATGGCTTGTCCGGGGTCGGCTACACCTTC; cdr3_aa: CASSQDGLSGVGYTF
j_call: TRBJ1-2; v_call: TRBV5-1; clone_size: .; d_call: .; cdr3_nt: TGCGCCAGCAGCTTCTCCAGGGGAGGGGGCTACACCTTC; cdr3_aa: CASSFSRGGGYTF
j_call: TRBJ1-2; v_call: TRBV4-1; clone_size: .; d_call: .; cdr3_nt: TGCGCCAGCAGCCAAGAGATTGGGCGAGACTATGGCTACACCTTC; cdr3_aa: CASSQEIGRDYGYTF
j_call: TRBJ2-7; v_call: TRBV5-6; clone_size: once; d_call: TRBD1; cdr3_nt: TGTGCCAGCAGCATCCTCCGGGACAGCTACGAGCAGTACTTC; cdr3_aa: CASSILRDSYEQYF
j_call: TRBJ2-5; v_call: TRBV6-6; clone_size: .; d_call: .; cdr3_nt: TGTGCCAGCAACTCTGAAGAGACCCAGTACTTC; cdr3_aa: CASNSEETQYF
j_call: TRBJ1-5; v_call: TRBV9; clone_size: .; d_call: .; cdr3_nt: TGTGCCAGCAGCGGTACAGGGTTTGTAAATCAGCCCCAGCATTTT; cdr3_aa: CASSGTGFVNQPQHF
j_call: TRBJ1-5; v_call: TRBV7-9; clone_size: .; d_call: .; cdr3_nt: TGTGCCAGCAGCCCAGAGGGAAATCAGCCCCAGCATTTT; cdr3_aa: CASSPEGNQPQHF
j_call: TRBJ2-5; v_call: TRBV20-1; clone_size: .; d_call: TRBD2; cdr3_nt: TGCAGTGCTAGTGGACTAGCGGGAGCGCTGTCACAAGAGACCCAGTACTTC; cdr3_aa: CSASGLAGALSQETQYF
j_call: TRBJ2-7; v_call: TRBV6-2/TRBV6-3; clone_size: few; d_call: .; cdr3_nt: TGTGCCAGCAGTTATTACGGGGGTACTTCCGAGCAGTACTTC; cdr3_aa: CASSYYGGTSEQYF
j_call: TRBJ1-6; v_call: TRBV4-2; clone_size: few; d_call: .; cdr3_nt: TGTGCCAGCAGCCAAGTGGACAGCCGTAGCTCCTATAATTCACCCCTCCACTTT; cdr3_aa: CASSQVDSRSSYNSPLHF